These T cell receptor beta chains were read from a single sample in a study of circulating and synovial CD4+ cells in juvenile arthritis. The data were produced by immunoSEQ multiplex PCR, yet TCRdb's version contains in-frame clones alone and is incomplete. The data hold about 32,000 clones, with 90% to 95% observed a single time. Sequences were obtained from CD4+ T cells from blood. The receptor source for this set is a human donor with juvenile idiopathic arthritis. Each CDR3 is given with its conserved first and last residue. The D gene is left open where the match is weak. Part of the rows lack a size; the others show once, few, many or a class for expanded clones.

cdr3_aa	cdr3_nt	clone_size	j_call	d_call	v_call
CASSLDTGGRYF	TGCGCCAGCAGCTTGGACACAGGGGGGAGGTACTTC	once	TRBJ2-7	TRBD1	TRBV5-1
CASSQGASGIKASTDTQYF	TGTGCCAGCAGCCAGGGAGCTAGCGGAATTAAAGCTAGCACAGATACGCAGTATTTT	-	TRBJ2-3	TRBD2	TRBV4-2
CSVEGRVYNEQFF	TGCAGCGTTGAAGGCCGGGTCTACAATGAGCAGTTCTTC	-	TRBJ2-1	-	TRBV29-1
CAWRGGLLNTEAFF	TGTGCCTGGAGGGGGGGACTCTTGAACACTGAAGCTTTCTTT	-	TRBJ1-1	-	TRBV30
CASSQDAPGSELSPLHF	TGCGCCAGCAGCCAAGATGCTCCGGGATCGGAATTATCACCCCTCCACTTT	few	TRBJ1-6	-	TRBV4-1
CASTPSGGPAGANVLTF	TGTGCCAGCACCCCTAGCGGGGGGCCCGCCGGGGCCAACGTCCTGACTTTC	-	TRBJ2-6	TRBD2	TRBV7-9
CASSPLTSGTYNEQFF	TGTGCCAGCAGCCCTCTTACTAGCGGGACGTACAATGAGCAGTTCTTC	-	TRBJ2-1	TRBD2	TRBV14
CASSPTGVNSPLHF	TGTGCCAGCTCACCGACAGGGGTTAATTCACCCCTCCACTTT	-	TRBJ1-6	TRBD1	TRBV18
CASSYLLTAGNTEAFF	TGTGCCAGCAGTTACCTTTTAACCGCGGGGAACACTGAAGCTTTCTTT	-	TRBJ1-1	-	TRBV6-5
CASTIRENSPLHF	TGTGCCAGCACTATAAGGGAGAACTCCCCCCTCCACTTT	-	TRBJ1-6	-	TRBV7-9
CASSLARQRNQPQHF	TGTGCCAGCAGCTTGGCAAGACAGCGCAATCAGCCCCAGCATTTT	-	TRBJ1-5	-	TRBV7-8
CASSSIGGPGAEAFF	TGTGCCAGCAGCTCGATCGGGGGTCCGGGCGCTGAAGCTTTCTTT	-	TRBJ1-1	-	TRBV7-2
CASSPRRWGKTMNTEAFF	TGTGCCAGCAGCCCAAGGCGTTGGGGCAAAACCATGAACACTGAAGCTTTCTTT	-	TRBJ1-1	-	TRBV7-6
CASSQERATSGTYNEQFF	TGCGCCAGCAGCCAAGAGCGGGCCACTAGCGGAACCTACAATGAGCAGTTCTTC	-	TRBJ2-1	TRBD2	TRBV4-1
CASSEYGGMSETQYF	TGTGCCAGCAGTGAATATGGGGGGATGTCTGAGACCCAGTACTTC	-	TRBJ2-5	-	TRBV25-1
CASSIITGTNTGELFF	TGTGCCAGTAGTATTATCACAGGGACGAACACCGGGGAGCTGTTTTTT	-	TRBJ2-2	-	TRBV19
CASSFTGGRGSPLHF	TGTGCCAGCAGCTTTACAGGGGGACGGGGTTCACCCCTCCACTTT	-	TRBJ1-6	TRBD1	TRBV5-6
CASSSGRYNEQFF	TGTGCCAGTAGTAGCGGGAGATACAATGAGCAGTTCTTC	-	TRBJ2-1	TRBD2	TRBV19
CASSLETGPSYEQYF	TGTGCCAGCAGCTTAGAGACAGGACCCTCCTACGAGCAGTACTTC	-	TRBJ2-7	-	TRBV11-2
CASSRRNTEAFF	TGTGCCAGCAGCCGGAGAAACACTGAAGCTTTCTTT	-	TRBJ1-1	-	TRBV11-1
CSASSGAEQYF	TGCAGTGCTAGCTCAGGTGCCGAGCAGTACTTC	-	TRBJ2-7	-	TRBV20-1
CASSAGTGELFF	TGCGCCAGCAGTGCGGGCACCGGGGAGCTGTTTTTT	-	TRBJ2-2	-	TRBV10-1
CATSGLTGAGSGELFF	TGTGCCACCAGCGGGTTGACAGGGGCGGGGTCCGGGGAGCTGTTTTTT	-	TRBJ2-2	TRBD1	TRBV15
CASRAVAGSGELFF	TGTGCCAGTAGGGCTGTAGCGGGCTCGGGGGAGCTGTTTTTT	-	TRBJ2-2	TRBD2	TRBV19
CASSYGGRNEQFF	TGTGCCAGCAGTTACGGCGGGAGGAATGAGCAGTTCTTC	-	TRBJ2-1	TRBD2	TRBV6-5
CSAGTSGSTGELFF	TGCAGCGCAGGGACTAGCGGGAGCACCGGGGAGCTGTTTTTT	-	TRBJ2-2	TRBD2	TRBV29-1
CASSKEVELAGGPYEQYF	TGTGCCAGCAGCAAAGAAGTAGAACTAGCGGGAGGGCCCTACGAGCAGTACTTC	-	TRBJ2-7	-	TRBV21-1
CASTPGGEGTDTQYF	TGTGCCAGCACCCCAGGGGGAGAGGGGACAGATACGCAGTATTTT	-	TRBJ2-3	TRBD1	TRBV28
CASSLVGQGPETQYF	TGTGCCAGCAGCTTAGTAGGACAGGGTCCGGAGACCCAGTACTTC	-	TRBJ2-5	TRBD1	TRBV7-3
CASKTGGPEAFF	TGTGCCAGCAAGACAGGGGGCCCTGAAGCTTTCTTT	-	TRBJ1-1	TRBD1	TRBV19
CASSEAIPGNTIYF	TGTGCCAGCAGTGAAGCCATCCCTGGAAACACCATATATTTT	few	TRBJ1-3	-	TRBV6-1
CASSKGQYPNYGYTF	TGCGCCAGCAGCAAAGGACAGTACCCTAACTATGGCTACACCTTC	-	TRBJ1-2	-	TRBV5-1
CASDSRMNTEAFF	TGTGCCAGCGACAGCAGAATGAACACTGAAGCTTTCTTT	once	TRBJ1-1	-	TRBV28
CAISESWQDNQPQHF	TGTGCCATCAGTGAGTCGTGGCAAGATAATCAGCCCCAGCATTTT	-	TRBJ1-5	-	TRBV10-3
CASSPSLLNEKLFF	TGTGCCAGTTCTCCGAGTCTGCTTAATGAAAAACTGTTTTTT	-	TRBJ1-4	-	TRBV19